This T cell receptor beta chain was observed in a study of monozygotic twins with cystic fibrosis. Study findings and constraints: Monozygotic CF twins shared more identical nucleotide clonotypes than unrelated patients. Low clonality (median about 0.0095) suggested a mostly naive repertoire.

Germline CDR1 and CDR2: KGHSH and LQKENI. The ends were cut back, 6 bases at V and 0 bases at J, with 9 bases in the middle. The CDR3 runs to 14 residues. Details on this clone: The antigen is not known.

Method: immunoSEQ multiplex PCR; TCRdb's copy keeps in-frame clones and lacks some. Altogether about 39,000 clones are present, around nine tenths being singletons, with the ten largest covering about 0.2%. The sequenced sample consisted of blood. The rearrangement uses TRBV18 and TRBJ1-3; D gene unclear. The source is a boy under 10 years old with cystic fibrosis. Here the CDR3 reads CASSQARSGNTIYF. The CDR3 nucleotides read TGTGCCAGCTCGCAGGCCCGCTCTGGAAACACCATATATTTT. The full variable domain, its missing parts supplied by reference TRBV18 and TRBJ1-3, is NAGVMQNPRHLVRRRGQEARLRCSPMKGHSHVYWYRQLPEEGLKFMVYLQKENIIDESGMPKERFSAEFPKEGPSILRIQQVVRGDSAAYFCASSQARSGNTIYFGEGSWLTVV.